The TCR beta chain described here comes from a study of human T cells and chemical hapten exposure. With 0 bases clipped from V and 2 bases from J, the junction kept 7 bases outside the gene matches. This CDR3 is built from 17 residues. Germline CDR1 and CDR2: MGHRA and YSYEKL. MiXCR, applied by TCRdb to the RACE reads, yields one record per CDR3 protein. The sample includes some 62,000 distinct CDR3 sequences, 9.5% to 12% of them seen just once. Noted time point: patch test 3, about 24 weeks after DPC sensitization. Treatment in this sample: therapeutic diphenylcyclopropenone sensitization with weekly scalp DPC. There are a few counts of this clonotype.

The sequencing used whole blood, collected in connection with sensitization to the hapten diphenylcyclopropenone (DPC). V is TRBV4-1 and J is TRBJ2-3, with 8 bases fitting TRBD2. This TCR was sampled from a woman younger than 45 with alopecia areata. Some clones in this sample may be carry-over from other donors' samples. CDR3 sequence reads: CASSQESGGGYTDTQYF. The DNA for the CDR3 is TGCGCCAGCAGCCAAGAATCAGGCGGGGGGTACACAGATACGCAGTATTTT.